The subject of this entry is one T cell receptor (beta chain). These data originate in a study of control samples from healthy donors and cancer patients. CDR1 and CDR2 (germline): MNHNS, SASEGT. With 0 bases clipped from V and 0 bases from J, the junction kept 2 bases outside the gene matches. This CDR3 has 16 residues. Clones were sequenced by immunoSEQ multiplex PCR, and TCRdb holds only the in-frame ones, with some missing. The sample contains approximately 170,000 clones, about nine tenths of which appear only once. The genes are TRBV6-1 and TRBJ1-3; 7 positions match TRBD1. The sequencing sample was made of blood. This receptor was obtained from a woman younger than 45 in good health. This CDR3 reads CASSEATGSSGNTIYF. CDR3 coding DNA: TGTGCCAGCAGTGAAGCGACAGGGAGCTCTGGAAACACCATATATTTT.